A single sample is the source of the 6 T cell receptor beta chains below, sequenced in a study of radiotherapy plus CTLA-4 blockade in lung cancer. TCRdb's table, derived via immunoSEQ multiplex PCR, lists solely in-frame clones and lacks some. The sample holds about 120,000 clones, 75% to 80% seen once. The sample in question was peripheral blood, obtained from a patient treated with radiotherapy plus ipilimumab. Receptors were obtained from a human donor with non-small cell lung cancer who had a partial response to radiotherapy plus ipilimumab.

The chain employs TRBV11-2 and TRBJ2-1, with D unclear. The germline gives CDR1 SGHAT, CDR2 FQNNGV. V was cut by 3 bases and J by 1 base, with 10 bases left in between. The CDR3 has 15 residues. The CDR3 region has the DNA TGTGCCAGCAGCTTTCTAGTCGGATCCTACAATGAGCAGTTCTTC. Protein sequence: CASSFLVGSYNEQFF.

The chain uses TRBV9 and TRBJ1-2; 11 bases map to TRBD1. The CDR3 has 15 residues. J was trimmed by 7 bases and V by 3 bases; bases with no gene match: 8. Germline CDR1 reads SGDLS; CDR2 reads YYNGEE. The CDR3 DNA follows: TGTGCCAGCAGCGCTATGGGACAGGGGGAAAGTGGCTACACCTTC. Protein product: CASSAMGQGESGYTF.

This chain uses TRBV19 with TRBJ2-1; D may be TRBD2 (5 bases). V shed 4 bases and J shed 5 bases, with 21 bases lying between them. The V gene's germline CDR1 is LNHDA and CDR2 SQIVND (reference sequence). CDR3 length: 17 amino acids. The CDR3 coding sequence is TGTGCCAGTAGTACATTACTCAGACTAAGCGCGAACAATGAGCAGTTCTTC. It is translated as CASSTLLRLSANNEQFF.

The CDR3 loop reads CASSDAGLYGYTF. CDR3 coding DNA: TGTGCCAGCAGTGATGCAGGGCTCTATGGCTACACCTTC. V is TRBV6-1 and J is TRBJ1-2, with D possibly being TRBD1 (5 bases). V dropped 3 bases and J dropped 4 bases, with 9 bases sitting between them. CDR3 length: 13 residues. CDR1 and CDR2 from the germline V gene are MNHNS and SASEGT.

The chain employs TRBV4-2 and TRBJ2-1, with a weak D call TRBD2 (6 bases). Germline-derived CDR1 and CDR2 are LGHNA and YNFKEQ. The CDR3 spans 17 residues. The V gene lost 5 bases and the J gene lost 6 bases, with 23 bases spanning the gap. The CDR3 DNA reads TGTGCCAGCAGCAAGAAAACGGGACTTACATCCGGCAATGAGCAGTTCTTC. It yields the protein CASSKKTGLTSGNEQFF.

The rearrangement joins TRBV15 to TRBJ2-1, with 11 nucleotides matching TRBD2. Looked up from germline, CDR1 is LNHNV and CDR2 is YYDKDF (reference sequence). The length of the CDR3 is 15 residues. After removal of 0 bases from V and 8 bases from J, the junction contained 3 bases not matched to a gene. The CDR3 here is CATSRDSGRADEQFF. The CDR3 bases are TGTGCCACCAGCAGAGATAGCGGGAGGGCCGATGAGCAGTTCTTC.